This TCR beta chain was captured in a study of CD8 T cells in ankylosing spondylitis. A word on this clonotype: Its antigen is unidentified.

General observations from the study: Blood of patients with ankylosing spondylitis appeared to be characterized by a TCR beta motif of several highly homologous variants. The clones that were linked to disease were reported to be significantly enriched in matched synovial fluid samples from ankylosing spondylitis patients. Disease-linked clones had a CD8+ phenotype and relatively low frequency in peripheral blood.

The CDR3 consists of 15 residues. Germline values: CDR1 DFQATT, CDR2 SNEGSKA (reference sequence). With 3 bases clipped from V and 4 bases from J, the junction kept 8 bases outside the gene matches. Making use of molecular barcodes, quantitative 5'-RACE generated TCR beta libraries. TCRdb re-analysed the 5' RACE reads in MiXCR, keeping a single row per CDR3 protein. This table has around 99,000 distinct CDR3 sequences, about 8.1% appearing once. Specimen: blood, either unsorted or a sorted T cell fraction (not recorded which). The V gene is TRBV20-1, the J gene TRBJ2-5; 10 bases match TRBD2. The TCR sequence derives from a male donor with ankylosing spondylitis or in good health (not recorded which). Here the CDR3 reads CSASETTSGLETQYF. DNA of the CDR3: TGCAGTGCTAGTGAAACGACTAGCGGGTTAGAGACCCAGTACTTC.